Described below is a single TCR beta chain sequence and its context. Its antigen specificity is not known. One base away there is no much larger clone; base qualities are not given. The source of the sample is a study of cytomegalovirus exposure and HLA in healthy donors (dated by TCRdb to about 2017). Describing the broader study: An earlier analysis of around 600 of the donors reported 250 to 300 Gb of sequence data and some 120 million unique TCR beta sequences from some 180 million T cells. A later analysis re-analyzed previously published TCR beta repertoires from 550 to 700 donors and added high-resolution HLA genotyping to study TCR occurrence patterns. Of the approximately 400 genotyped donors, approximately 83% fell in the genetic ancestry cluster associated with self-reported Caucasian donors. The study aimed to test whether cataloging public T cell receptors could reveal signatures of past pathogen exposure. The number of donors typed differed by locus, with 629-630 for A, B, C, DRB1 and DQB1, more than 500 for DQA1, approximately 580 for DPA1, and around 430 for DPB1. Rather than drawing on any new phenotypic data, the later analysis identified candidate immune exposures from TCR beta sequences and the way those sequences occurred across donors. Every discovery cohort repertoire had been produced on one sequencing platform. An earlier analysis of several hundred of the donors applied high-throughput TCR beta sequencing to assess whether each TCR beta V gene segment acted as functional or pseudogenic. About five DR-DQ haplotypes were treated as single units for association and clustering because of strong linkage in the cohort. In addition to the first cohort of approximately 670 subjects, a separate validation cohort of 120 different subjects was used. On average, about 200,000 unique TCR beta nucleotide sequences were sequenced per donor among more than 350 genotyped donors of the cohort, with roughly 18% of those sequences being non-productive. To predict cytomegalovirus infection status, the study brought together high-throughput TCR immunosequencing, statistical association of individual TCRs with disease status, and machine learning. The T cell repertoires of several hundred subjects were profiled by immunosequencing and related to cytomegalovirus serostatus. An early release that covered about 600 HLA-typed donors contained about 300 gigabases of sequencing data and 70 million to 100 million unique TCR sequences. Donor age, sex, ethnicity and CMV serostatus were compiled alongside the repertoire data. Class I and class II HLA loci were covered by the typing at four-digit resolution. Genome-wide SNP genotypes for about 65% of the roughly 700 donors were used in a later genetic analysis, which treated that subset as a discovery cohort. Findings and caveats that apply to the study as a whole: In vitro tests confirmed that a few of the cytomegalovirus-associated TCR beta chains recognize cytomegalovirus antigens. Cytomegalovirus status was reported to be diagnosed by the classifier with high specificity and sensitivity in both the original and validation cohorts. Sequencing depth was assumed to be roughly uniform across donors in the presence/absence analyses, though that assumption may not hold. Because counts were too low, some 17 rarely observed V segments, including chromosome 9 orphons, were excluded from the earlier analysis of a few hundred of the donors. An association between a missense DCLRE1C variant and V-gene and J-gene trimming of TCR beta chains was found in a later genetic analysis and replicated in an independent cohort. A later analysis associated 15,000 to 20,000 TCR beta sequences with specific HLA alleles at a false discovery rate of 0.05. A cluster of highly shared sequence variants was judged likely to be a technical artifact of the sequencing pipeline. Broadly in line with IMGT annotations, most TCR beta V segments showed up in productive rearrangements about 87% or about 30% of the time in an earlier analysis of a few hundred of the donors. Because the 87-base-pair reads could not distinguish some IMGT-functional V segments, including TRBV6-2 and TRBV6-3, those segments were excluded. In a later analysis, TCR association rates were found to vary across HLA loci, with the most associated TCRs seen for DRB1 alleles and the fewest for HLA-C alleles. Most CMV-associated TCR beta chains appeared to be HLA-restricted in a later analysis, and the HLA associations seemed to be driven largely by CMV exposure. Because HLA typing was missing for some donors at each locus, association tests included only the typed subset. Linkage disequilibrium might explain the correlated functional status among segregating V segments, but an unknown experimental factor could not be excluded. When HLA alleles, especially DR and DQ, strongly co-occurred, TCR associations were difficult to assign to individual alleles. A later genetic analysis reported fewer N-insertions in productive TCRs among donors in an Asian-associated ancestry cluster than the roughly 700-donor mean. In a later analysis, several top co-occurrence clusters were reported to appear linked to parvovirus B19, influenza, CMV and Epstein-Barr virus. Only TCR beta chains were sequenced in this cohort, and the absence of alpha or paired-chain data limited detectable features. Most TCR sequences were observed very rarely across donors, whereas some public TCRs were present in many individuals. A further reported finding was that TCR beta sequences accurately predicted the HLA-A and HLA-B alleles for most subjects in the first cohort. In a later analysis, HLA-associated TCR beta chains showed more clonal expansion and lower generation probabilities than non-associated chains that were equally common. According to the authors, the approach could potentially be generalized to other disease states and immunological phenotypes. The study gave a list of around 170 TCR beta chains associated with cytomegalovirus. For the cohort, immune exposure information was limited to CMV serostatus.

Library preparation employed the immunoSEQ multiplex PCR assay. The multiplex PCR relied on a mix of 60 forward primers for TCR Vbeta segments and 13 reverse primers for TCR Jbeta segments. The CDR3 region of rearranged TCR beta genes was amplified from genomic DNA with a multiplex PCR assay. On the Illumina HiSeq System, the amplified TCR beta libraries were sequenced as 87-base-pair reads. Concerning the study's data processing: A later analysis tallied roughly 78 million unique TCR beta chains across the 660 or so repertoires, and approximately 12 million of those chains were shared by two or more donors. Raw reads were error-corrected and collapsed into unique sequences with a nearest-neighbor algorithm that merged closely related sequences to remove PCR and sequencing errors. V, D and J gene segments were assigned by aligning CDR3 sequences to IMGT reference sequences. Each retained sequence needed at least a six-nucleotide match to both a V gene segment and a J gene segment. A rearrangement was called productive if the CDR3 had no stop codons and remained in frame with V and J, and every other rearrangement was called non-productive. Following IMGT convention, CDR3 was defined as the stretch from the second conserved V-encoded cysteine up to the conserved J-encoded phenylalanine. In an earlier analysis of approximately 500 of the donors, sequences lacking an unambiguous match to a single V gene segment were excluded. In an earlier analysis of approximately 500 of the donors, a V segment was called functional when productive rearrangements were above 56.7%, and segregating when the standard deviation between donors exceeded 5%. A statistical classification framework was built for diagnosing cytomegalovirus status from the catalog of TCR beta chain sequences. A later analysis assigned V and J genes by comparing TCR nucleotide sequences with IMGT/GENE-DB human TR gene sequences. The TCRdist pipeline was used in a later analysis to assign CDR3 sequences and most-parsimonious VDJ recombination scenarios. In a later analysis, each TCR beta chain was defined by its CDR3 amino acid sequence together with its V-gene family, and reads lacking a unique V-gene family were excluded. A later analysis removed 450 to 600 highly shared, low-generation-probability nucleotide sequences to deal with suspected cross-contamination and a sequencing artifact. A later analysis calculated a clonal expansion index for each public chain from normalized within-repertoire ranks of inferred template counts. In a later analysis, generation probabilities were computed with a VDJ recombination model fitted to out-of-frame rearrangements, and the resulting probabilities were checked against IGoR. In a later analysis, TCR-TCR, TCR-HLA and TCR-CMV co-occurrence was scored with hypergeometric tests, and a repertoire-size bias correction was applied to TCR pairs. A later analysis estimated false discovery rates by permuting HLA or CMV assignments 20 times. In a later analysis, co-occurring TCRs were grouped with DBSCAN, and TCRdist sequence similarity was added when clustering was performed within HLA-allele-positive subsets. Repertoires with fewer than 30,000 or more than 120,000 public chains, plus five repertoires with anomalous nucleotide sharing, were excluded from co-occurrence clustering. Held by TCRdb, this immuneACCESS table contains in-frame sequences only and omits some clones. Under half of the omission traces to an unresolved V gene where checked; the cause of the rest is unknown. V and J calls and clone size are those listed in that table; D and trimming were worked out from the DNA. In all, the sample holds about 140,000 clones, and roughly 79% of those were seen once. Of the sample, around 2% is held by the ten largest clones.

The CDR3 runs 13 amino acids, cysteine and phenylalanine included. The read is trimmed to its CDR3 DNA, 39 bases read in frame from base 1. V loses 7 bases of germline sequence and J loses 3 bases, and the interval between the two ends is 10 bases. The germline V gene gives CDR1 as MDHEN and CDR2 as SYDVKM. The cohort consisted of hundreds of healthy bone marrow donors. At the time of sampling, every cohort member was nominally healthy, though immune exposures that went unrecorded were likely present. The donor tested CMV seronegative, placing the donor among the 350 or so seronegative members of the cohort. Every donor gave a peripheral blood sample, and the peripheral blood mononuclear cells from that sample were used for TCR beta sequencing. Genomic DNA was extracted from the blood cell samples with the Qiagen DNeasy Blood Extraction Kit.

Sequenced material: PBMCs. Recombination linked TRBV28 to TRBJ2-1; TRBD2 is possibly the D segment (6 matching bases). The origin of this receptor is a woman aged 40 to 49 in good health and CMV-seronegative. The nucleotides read TGTGCCAGCAAAAGCGGGTACTACAATGAGCAGTTCTTC. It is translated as CASKSGYYNEQFF.